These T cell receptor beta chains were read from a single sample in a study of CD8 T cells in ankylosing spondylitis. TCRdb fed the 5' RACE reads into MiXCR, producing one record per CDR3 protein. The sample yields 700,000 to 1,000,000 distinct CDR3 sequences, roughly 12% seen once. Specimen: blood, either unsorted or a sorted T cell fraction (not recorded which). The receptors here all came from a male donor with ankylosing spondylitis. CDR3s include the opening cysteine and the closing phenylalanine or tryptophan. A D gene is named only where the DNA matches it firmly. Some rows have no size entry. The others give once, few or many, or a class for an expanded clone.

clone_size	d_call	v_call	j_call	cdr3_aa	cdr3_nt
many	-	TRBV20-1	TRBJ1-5	CSAGGVQPQHF	TGCAGTGCTGGCGGGGTTCAGCCCCAGCATTTT
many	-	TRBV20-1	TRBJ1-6	CSARVGPNSPLHF	TGCAGTGCTAGAGTTGGACCTAATTCACCCCTCCACTTT
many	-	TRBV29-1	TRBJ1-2	CSVSRQGIGYTF	TGCAGCGTTTCCCGCCAGGGTATTGGCTACACCTTC
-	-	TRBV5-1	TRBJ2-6	CASSYTGRPGANVLTF	TGCGCCAGCAGCTACACAGGCCGTCCGGGGGCCAACGTCCTGACTTTC
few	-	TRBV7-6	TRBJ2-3	CASSLNLPTDTQYF	TGTGCCAGCAGCCTCAACCTTCCCACAGATACGCAGTATTTT
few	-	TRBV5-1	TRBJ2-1	CASSPSGSGTSSYNEQFF	TGCGCCAGCAGCCCCTCGGGTAGCGGTACGAGCTCCTACAATGAGCAGTTCTTC
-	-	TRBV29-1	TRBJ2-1	CSVEDPDGYSYNEQFF	TGCAGCGTTGAAGATCCAGACGGATACTCCTACAATGAGCAGTTCTTC
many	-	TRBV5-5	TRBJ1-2	CASSLLPRDGYTF	TGTGCCAGCAGCCTTTTACCCAGGGACGGCTACACCTTC
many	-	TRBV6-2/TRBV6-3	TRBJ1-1	CASSYGTTTEAFF	TGTGCCAGCAGTTACGGGACGACCACTGAAGCTTTCTTT
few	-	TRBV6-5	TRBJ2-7	CASSYSRFSYEQYF	TGTGCCAGCAGTTACTCCCGTTTTTCCTACGAGCAGTACTTC
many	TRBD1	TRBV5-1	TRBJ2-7	CASSFRGTGYEQYF	TGCGCCAGCAGCTTTAGAGGGACAGGGTACGAGCAGTACTTC
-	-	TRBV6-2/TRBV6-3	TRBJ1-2	CASSLTHYGYTF	TGTGCCAGCAGTTTAACCCACTATGGCTACACCTTC
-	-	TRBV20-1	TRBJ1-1	CSVPTDNTEAFF	TGCAGTGTCCCGACGGATAACACTGAAGCTTTCTTT
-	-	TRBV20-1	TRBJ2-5	CSATGRADQKTQYF	TGCAGTGCTACTGGAAGGGCCGATCAGAAGACCCAGTACTTC
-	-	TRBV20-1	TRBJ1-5	CSAREGAQPQHF	TGCAGTGCTAGAGAAGGGGCCCAGCCCCAGCATTTT
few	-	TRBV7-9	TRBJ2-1	CATHTDSYNEQFF	TGTGCCACGCATACTGACTCATACAATGAGCAGTTCTTC
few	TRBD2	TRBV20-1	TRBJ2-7	CSASGRASYEQYF	TGCAGTGCTAGCGGGAGGGCCTCCTACGAGCAGTACTTC
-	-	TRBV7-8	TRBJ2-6	CASSLSRQAIYSGANVLTF	TGTGCCAGCAGCCTGTCCCGTCAGGCTATATACTCTGGGGCCAACGTCCTGACTTTC
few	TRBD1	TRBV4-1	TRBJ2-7	CASSQEGRGNEQYF	TGCGCCAGCAGCCAAGAGGGCAGGGGGAACGAGCAGTACTTC
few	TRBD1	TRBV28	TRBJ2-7	CASSLLGTGGDEQYF	TGTGCCAGCAGTTTACTTGGGACAGGGGGCGACGAGCAGTACTTC
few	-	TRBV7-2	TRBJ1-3	CASSLDPASGNTIYF	TGTGCCAGCAGCTTAGATCCCGCCTCTGGAAACACCATATATTTT
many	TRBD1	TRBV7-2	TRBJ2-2	CASSSRTGPNTGELFF	TGTGCCAGCAGCTCCAGGACAGGGCCGAACACCGGGGAGCTGTTTTTT
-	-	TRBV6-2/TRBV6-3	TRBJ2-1	CASSLLLGGSSYNEQFF	TGTGCCAGCAGTTTACTCTTAGGGGGGAGCTCCTACAATGAGCAGTTCTTC
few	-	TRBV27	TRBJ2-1	CASSPRSRQGNEQFF	TGTGCCAGCAGTCCGCGGAGTCGTCAGGGCAATGAGCAGTTCTTC
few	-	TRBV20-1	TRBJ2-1	CSATLLTKQFF	TGCAGTGCTACCCTATTGACTAAGCAGTTCTTC
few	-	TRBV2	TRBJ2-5	CASSETQGWETQYF	TGTGCCAGCAGTGAAACCCAGGGATGGGAGACCCAGTACTTC
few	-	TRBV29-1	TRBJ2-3	CSVGRVLTDTQYF	TGCAGCGTGGGCAGGGTGTTGACAGATACGCAGTATTTT
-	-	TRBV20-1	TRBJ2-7	CSARSPMRQGIGNEQYF	TGCAGTGCTAGGTCGCCTATGAGGCAGGGAATAGGGAACGAGCAGTACTTC
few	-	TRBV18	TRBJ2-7	CASSPYADYEQYF	TGTGCCAGCTCACCCTACGCCGACTACGAGCAGTACTTC
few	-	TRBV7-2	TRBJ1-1	CASSSRPGTLNTEAFF	TGTGCCAGCAGCTCTCGTCCCGGGACCTTGAACACTGAAGCTTTCTTT
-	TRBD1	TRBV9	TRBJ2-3	CASSIQGVLSDTQYF	TGTGCCAGCAGCATCCAGGGGGTACTATCTGATACGCAGTATTTT
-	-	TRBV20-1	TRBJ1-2	CRSRGNYGYTF	TGCAGAAGCAGGGGAAACTATGGCTACACCTTC
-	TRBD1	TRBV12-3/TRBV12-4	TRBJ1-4	CASRMTGNEKLFF	TGTGCCAGCAGAATGACAGGGAATGAAAAACTGTTTTTT
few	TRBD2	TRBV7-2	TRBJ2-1	CASSLVGTSGGNEQFF	TGTGCCAGCAGCTTAGTGGGGACTAGCGGGGGGAATGAGCAGTTCTTC
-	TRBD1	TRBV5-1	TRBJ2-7	CASSFRQGNEQYF	TGCGCCAGCAGCTTTAGACAGGGAAACGAGCAGTACTTC
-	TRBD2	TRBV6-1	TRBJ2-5	CASSAVERTSGGVPQYF	TGTGCCAGCAGTGCCGTTGAACGGACTAGCGGGGGGGTGCCCCAGTACTTC
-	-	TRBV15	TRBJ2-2	CATSTFGAMNGELFF	TGTGCCACCAGCACATTTGGGGCAATGAACGGGGAGCTGTTTTTT
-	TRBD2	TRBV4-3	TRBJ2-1	CASSRRTSGDGEQFF	TGCGCCAGCAGCAGAAGGACTAGCGGGGATGGTGAGCAGTTCTTC
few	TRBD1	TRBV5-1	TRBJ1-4	CASSSGTGNNEKLFF	TGCGCCAGCAGCTCAGGGACAGGCAATAATGAAAAACTGTTTTTT
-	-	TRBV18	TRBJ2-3	CASSPVRRAKDTQYF	TGTGCCAGCTCACCAGTCAGGAGGGCCAAAGATACGCAGTATTTT
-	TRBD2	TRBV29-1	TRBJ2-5	CSVGLRLALETQYF	TGCAGCGTTGGCCTCAGACTAGCCTTAGAGACCCAGTACTTC
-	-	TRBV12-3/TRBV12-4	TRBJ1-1	CASSLAPGSITEAFF	TGTGCCAGCAGTTTAGCTCCAGGGTCCATCACTGAAGCTTTCTTT
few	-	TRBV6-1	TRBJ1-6	CASTGGSYNSPLHF	TGTGCCAGCACTGGGGGTTCCTATAATTCACCCCTCCACTTT
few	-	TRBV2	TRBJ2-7	CASSFDTLGEQYF	TGTGCCAGCAGTTTCGACACTCTCGGAGAGCAGTACTTC
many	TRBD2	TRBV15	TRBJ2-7	CATSNLAGASYEQYF	TGTGCCACCAGTAACTTGGCGGGAGCCTCCTACGAGCAGTACTTC
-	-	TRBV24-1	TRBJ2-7	CATSDGNSYEQYF	TGTGCCACCAGTGACGGTAACTCCTACGAGCAGTACTTC
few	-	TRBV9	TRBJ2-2	CASSVWASTGELFF	TGTGCCAGCAGCGTCTGGGCGAGCACCGGGGAGCTGTTTTTT
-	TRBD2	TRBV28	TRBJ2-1	CASSSTGLAGAVEQFF	TGTGCCAGCAGTTCAACGGGACTAGCGGGAGCAGTTGAGCAGTTCTTC
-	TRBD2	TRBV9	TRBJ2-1	CASSASLAGGLFEQFF	TGTGCCAGCAGCGCTTCCCTAGCGGGAGGGTTGTTTGAGCAGTTCTTC
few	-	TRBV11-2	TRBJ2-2	CASSVTRTDTGELFF	TGTGCCAGCAGCGTAACGCGGACAGACACCGGGGAGCTGTTTTTT
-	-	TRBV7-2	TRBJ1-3	CASSFTHSGNTIYF	TGTGCCAGCAGCTTCACACACTCTGGAAACACCATATATTTT
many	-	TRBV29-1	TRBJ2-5	CSVAQGMLETQYF	TGCAGCGTCGCGCAGGGAATGTTGGAGACCCAGTACTTC
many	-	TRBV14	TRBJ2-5	CASSQDIGETQYF	TGTGCCAGCAGCCAAGATATAGGGGAGACCCAGTACTTC